This entry lists 18 T cell receptor beta chains sequenced from one sample in a study of T cell responses to AZD1222 COVID-19 vaccine. Assay: immunoSEQ multiplex PCR; the TCRdb copy retains only in-frame clones and omits some. The data show 120,000 to 150,000 clones, approximately 90% seen once. This specimen consisted of peripheral blood, obtained on day 0 of AZD1222 vaccination. Every receptor here comes from an adult in good health.

Written as DNA, the CDR3 is TGTGCCAGCGGGGGGGGGCCTTACTATGGCTACACCTTC. It translates to CASGGGPYYGYTF. This chain connects TRBV12-3 or TRBV12-4 to TRBJ1-2, with D perhaps TRBD1 (6 bases). The CDR3 runs to 13 residues. Trimming stripped 8 bases from V and 3 bases from J, with 13 bases between.

The J gene is TRBJ2-7, the V gene TRBV7-2; possible D gene TRBD1, 5 bases. The CDR3 covers 16 residues. The germline V gene has CDR1 SGHTA and CDR2 FQGNSA. Trimming stripped 5 bases from V and 0 bases from J, with 17 bases between. The CDR3 is CASSPAGSSFSYEQYF. CDR3 DNA: TGTGCCAGCAGCCCCGCAGGGTCCAGCTTCTCCTACGAGCAGTACTTC.

The V call is TRBV28, the J call TRBJ1-2; unclear D gene. CDR1 and CDR2 (germline): MDHEN, SYDVKM. The length of the CDR3 is 13 residues. Trimming took 5 bases from V and 1 from J, leaving 8 bases between them. CDR3: CASSLTSNYGYTF. DNA for the CDR3: TGTGCCAGCAGTCTCACTAGTAACTATGGCTACACCTTC.

This clone was counted a few times. The chain uses TRBV7-3 and TRBJ1-1; D ambiguous. This CDR3 spans 13 amino acids. Trimming shortened V by 6 bases and J by 1 base, and 9 bases separated the two germline ends. Germline CDR1 is SGHTA and CDR2 is FQGTGA. Here the CDR3 DNA reads TGTGCCAGCAGGACCACAGCGAACACTGAAGCTTTCTTT. Translating gives CASRTTANTEAFF. The complete variable domain, with remaining parts taken from reference TRBV7-3 and TRBJ1-1, reads GAGVSQTPSNKVTEKGKYVELRCDPISGHTALYWYRQSLGQGPEFLIYFQGTGAADDSGLPNDRFFAVRPEGSVSTLKIQRTERGDSAVYLCASRTTANTEAFFGQGTRLTVV.

This chain links TRBV29-1 with TRBJ2-3; 7 bases are a match to TRBD2. This CDR3 comprises 11 residues. The V gene's germline CDR1 is SQVTM and CDR2 ANQGSEA. The V and J ends lost 3 bases and 8 bases, in that order; junction bases with no gene match: 2. CDR3 coding DNA: TGCAGCGTTGAGCGGGGGATTACGCAGTATTTT. Its protein product is CSVERGITQYF.

V usage is TRBV15 and J usage is TRBJ2-4, with D possibly TRBD2 on 5 matching bases. The V and J ends lost 0 bases and 7 bases respectively, with 16 bases between them. Germline CDR1 LNHNV, CDR2 YYDKDF (reference sequence). The CDR3 is made up of 16 amino acids. The CDR3 here is CATSRDPGGSRNIQYF. CDR3 nucleotides: TGTGCCACCAGCAGAGACCCCGGAGGCTCCCGGAACATTCAGTACTTC.

This chain links TRBV5-1 with TRBJ1-2; D possibly corresponds to TRBD1 (6 bases). Germline CDR1 and CDR2: SGHRS and YFSETQ. This CDR3 contains 16 residues. V was cut by 0 bases and J by 2 bases, with 14 bases left in between. DNA for the CDR3: TGCGCCAGCAGCTTGGCGGTCGCAGGGGTCAACTATGGCTACACCTTC. Translating it yields CASSLAVAGVNYGYTF.

V is TRBV3-1 (or the pseudogene TRBV3-2) and J is TRBJ2-7; the D gene is possibly TRBD2 (6 bases). CDR1 LGHDT and CDR2 YNNKEL come from the germline V gene (reference sequence). The CDR3 is 14 amino acids. V was cut by 0 bases and J by 5 bases, with 11 bases left in between. This chain's CDR3 is CASSQEGGFNEQYF. Here the CDR3 DNA reads TGTGCCAGCAGCCAAGAGGGGGGATTCAACGAGCAGTACTTC.

The genes are TRBV28 and TRBJ1-3; tentative D call: TRBD1 (5 bases). From germline, CDR1 is MDHEN and CDR2 SYDVKM. V lost 7 bases, J lost 0 bases, and 13 bases lay in between. The CDR3 is made up of 15 amino acids. CDR3 loop: CASIEAGISGNTIYF. In nucleotides, the CDR3 is TGTGCCAGCATCGAGGCAGGGATCTCTGGAAACACCATATATTTT.

This chain links TRBV6-2 or TRBV6-3 with TRBJ1-5; D gene ambiguous. Germline CDR1 and CDR2: MNHEY and SVGEGT. The CDR3 is made up of 12 amino acids. Trimming shortened V by 0 bases and J by 10 bases, and 7 bases separated the two germline ends. The CDR3 DNA reads as TGTGCCAGCAGTTACTCGACGGGCCCCCAGCATTTT. It translates to CASSYSTGPQHF.

The gene calls are TRBV2 and TRBJ2-2; maybe TRBD1 (6 bases). Looked up from germline, CDR1 is SNHLY and CDR2 is FYNNEI. CDR3 length equals 13 residues. Trimming took 5 bases from V and 6 from J, leaving 10 bases between them. DNA for the CDR3: TGTGCCAGCAGTTACAGGGTACCCGGGGAGCTGTTTTTT. Translation: CASSYRVPGELFF. The full variable domain, rest sourced from reference TRBV2 and TRBJ2-2, is EPEVTQTPSHQVTQMGQEVILRCVPISNHLYFYWYRQILGQKVEFLVSFYNNEISEKSEIFDDQFSVERPDGSNFTLKIRSTKLEDSAMYFCASSYRVPGELFFGEGSRLTVL.

The chain uses TRBV10-3 and TRBJ1-4; 7 positions agree with TRBD1. The CDR3 covers 15 residues. Germline CDR1 is ENHRY and CDR2 is SYGVKD. The ends lost 3 bases at V and 5 bases at J; junction bases unmatched: 6. In DNA, the CDR3 is TGTGCCATCAGTGAATCAGGCAGGGGGAATGAAAAACTGTTTTTT. Translated: CAISESGRGNEKLFF.

This clone was seen a few times. This chain uses TRBV4-2 with TRBJ2-7; 8 bases match TRBD1. V gave up 1 base and J gave up 3 bases; unmatched junction bases: 5. Looked up from germline, CDR1 is LGHNA and CDR2 is YNFKEQ. This CDR3 spans 15 amino acids. CDR3 in DNA: TGTGCCAGCAGCCAAGCTTCCGGGACAGGCTACGAGCAGTACTTC. Translated: CASSQASGTGYEQYF.

The chain is built from TRBV18 and TRBJ2-4; a weak D match, TRBD1 (6 bases). Germline CDR1 KGHSH, CDR2 LQKENI. Trimming stripped 6 bases from V and 0 bases from J, with 18 bases between. The CDR3 covers 17 residues. The CDR3: CASSLGDRTIAKNIQYF. The CDR3 nucleotides are TGTGCCAGCTCCCTAGGCGACAGGACCATAGCCAAAAACATTCAGTACTTC.

The rearrangement uses TRBV18 and TRBJ2-1, with D perhaps TRBD2 (5 bases). The CDR3 runs to 15 residues. The germline CDR1 and CDR2 sequences are KGHSH and LQKENI. V lost 2 bases and J lost 8, with 16 bases in between. The CDR3 loop is CASSPGSPSLDEQFF. DNA for the CDR3: TGTGCCAGCTCACCAGGTTCGCCTAGCCTTGATGAGCAGTTCTTC.

This rearrangement joins TRBV5-1 to TRBJ2-4, with D perhaps being TRBD1 or TRBD2 (5 bases each). Germline V gene sequence: CDR1 SGHRS, CDR2 YFSETQ. This CDR3 has 13 amino acids. V dropped 3 bases and J dropped 8 bases, with 12 bases sitting between them. The CDR3, as DNA: TGCGCCAGCAGCTCGACAGCGAGGGACATTCAGTACTTC. Its translation is CASSSTARDIQYF.

Only one count was recorded for this clone. The J gene is TRBJ2-7, the V gene TRBV28; D gene ambiguous. CDR3 length: 12 amino acids. The V gene lost 6 bases and the J gene lost 4 bases, with 10 bases spanning the gap. The germline V gene encodes CDR1 MDHEN and CDR2 SYDVKM. The CDR3 region has the DNA TGTGCCAGCAGCCACACCATATACGAGCAGTACTTC. It is translated as CASSHTIYEQYF.

V and J are TRBV7-2 and TRBJ1-1; 9 bases are a match to TRBD1. The V gene's germline CDR1 is SGHTA and CDR2 FQGNSA. Trimming cost V 3 bases and J 5 bases; bases outside gene matches: 7. This CDR3 is built from 15 residues. The CDR3 spells CASSFRGQGYTEAFF. The CDR3 bases are TGTGCCAGCAGCTTCCGAGGACAGGGGTATACTGAAGCTTTCTTT.